A single sample is the source of the 10 T cell receptor beta chains below, sequenced in a study of breast tumors, draining lymph nodes, adjacent tissues. Axillary draining lymph nodes of breast cancer patients supplied the node samples. TCRdb processed the multiplex PCR reads anew with MiXCR; each CDR3 protein has one entry. The data show 150,000 to 250,000 distinct CDR3 sequences, with about 32% seen just once and roughly 4% held by the top ten. Source material: axillary lymph node tissue. The receptors here all came from a female donor with breast cancer. Some clones in this sample may be carry-over from other donors' samples.

This clonotype turned up a few times. The chain joins TRBV19 to TRBJ1-5, with D maybe TRBD1 (5 bases). CDR1 is LNHDA and CDR2 is SQIVND in the germline V gene (reference sequence). CDR3 length: 15 amino acids. Trimming shortened V by 4 bases and J by 5 bases, and 15 bases separated the two germline ends. This chain's CDR3 is CASSTGKRSHQPQHF. CDR3 nucleotides: TGTGCCAGTAGTACAGGGAAACGGAGCCATCAGCCCCAGCATTTT. The full variable domain, in which reference TRBV19 and TRBJ1-5 provide the parts outside the CDR3, is DGGITQSPKYLFRKEGQNVTLSCEQNLNHDAMYWYRQDPGQGLRLIYYSQIVNDFQKGDIAEGYSVSREKKESFPLTVTSAQKNPTAFYLCASSTGKRSHQPQHFGDGTRLSIL.

V and J are TRBV28 and TRBJ2-3; 7 positions match TRBD1. The V gene's germline CDR1 is MDHEN and CDR2 SYDVKM. The CDR3 has 17 residues. J lost 0 bases, V lost 7 bases, and 13 bases had no gene match. CDR3 sequence reads: CASIPGTARPSTDTQYF. The DNA of the CDR3 is TGTGCCAGCATCCCCGGGACAGCAAGACCTAGCACAGATACGCAGTATTTT.

This clonotype occurred a few times. V usage is TRBV18 and J usage is TRBJ2-3, with D unclear. Trimming took 4 bases from V and 3 from J, leaving 14 bases between them. CDR3 size: 15 residues. CDR1 is KGHSH and CDR2 is LQKENI in the germline V gene. DNA of the CDR3: TGTGCCAGCTCACTACGGGCAAGTTTTACAGATACGCAGTATTTT. This sequence encodes CASSLRASFTDTQYF.

At least ten counts were recorded for this clonotype. The chain joins TRBV4-1 to TRBJ2-5; 10 nucleotides align to TRBD2. Germline loops: CDR1 MGHRA, CDR2 YSYEKL. V lost 0 bases and J lost 5; bases outside the gene matches: 9. The CDR3 is 17 amino acids. The CDR3 loop reads CASSQDQAGGLRETQYF. The CDR3 nucleotides are TGCGCCAGCAGCCAAGATCAAGCGGGGGGGCTAAGGGAGACCCAGTACTTC.

This clonotype has at least ten counts. This chain connects TRBV11-2 to TRBJ1-2, with D maybe TRBD1 (6 bases). The CDR3 totals 13 residues. CDR1 and CDR2 (germline): SGHAT, FQNNGV. Trimming left V 4 bases short and J 7 bases short, with 13 bases between. CDR3 DNA sequence: TGTGCCAGCAGCTGGGGTGGGGGCGCTGGCTACACCTTC. It codes for CASSWGGGAGYTF.

The CDR3 loop is CASSSGQGRGETQYF. The DNA for the CDR3 is TGTGCCAGCAGCTCCGGACAGGGTCGGGGAGAGACCCAGTACTTC. The chain uses TRBV7-2 and TRBJ2-5; TRBD1 aligns across 8 bases. The CDR3 length is 15 residues. The V segment lost 4 bases and the J segment 4 bases; nucleotides outside the gene matches: 8. Germline lookup yields CDR1 SGHTA and CDR2 FQGNSA.

This clonotype was detected ten times or more. The chain links TRBV10-3 to TRBJ1-6; no definite D call. V lost 1 base, J lost 7 bases, and 11 bases lay in between. The CDR3 is made up of 15 amino acids. The germline V gene has CDR1 ENHRY and CDR2 SYGVKD. The CDR3 here is CAISELSVSNSPLHF. The DNA for the CDR3 is TGTGCCATCAGTGAGTTATCGGTCTCCAATTCACCCCTCCACTTT.

CDR3 amino acids: CASRLGSRVEQYF. DNA for the CDR3: TGTGCCAGCAGATTGGGGTCGAGGGTCGAGCAGTACTTC. This sequence joins TRBV28 and TRBJ2-7; D is possibly TRBD2 (5 bases). The germline gives CDR1 MDHEN, CDR2 SYDVKM. V was trimmed by 6 bases and J by 6 bases, leaving 15 bases between them. This CDR3 comprises 13 residues.

About this clonotype: A much larger clonotype is one base distant, so this may be a read error. In DNA form, the CDR3 reads TGCAGTGCTAGAGTAACCGCGTATGGCTCCACCTTC. Its protein product is CSARVTAYGSTF. The gene calls are TRBV20-1 and TRBJ1-2; D not certain. CDR1 is DFQATT, CDR2 SNEGSKA, per germline (reference sequence). The CDR3 contains 12 residues.

This clonotype was observed at least ten times. The chain combines TRBV6-2 or TRBV6-3 with TRBJ1-6; 7 nucleotides line up with TRBD1. Trimming at V came to 5 bases and at J to 9 bases, leaving 13 bases not matched to a gene. This CDR3 spans 16 amino acids. Germline V CDR1 and CDR2: MNHEY, SVGEGT. The CDR3 spells CASSPSRQGEGSPLHF. CDR3 sequence (DNA): TGTGCCAGCAGTCCAAGCCGACAGGGAGAGGGTTCACCCCTCCACTTT.